This T cell receptor (beta chain) was identified during a study of blood T cell repertoires in COVID-19. In the study overall: Sources were T cells, B-cell-depleted T cells, or PBMCs; the material itself was cDNA or gDNA.

Enrolled during active infection, Seattle patients were then followed longitudinally. The V segment lost 7 bases and the J segment 7 bases; nucleotides outside the gene matches: 12. The CDR3 is 14 residues long. The germline V gene has CDR1 SGHRS and CDR2 YFSETQ. Study processing details: Nucleated cell number was recorded as an estimate derived from reference gene primer amplification. Repertoires were generated with immunoSEQ multiplex PCR, while TCRdb's copy carries only in-frame clones and drops some. Clone size and the V and J calls come from that table; the DNA yielded D and trimming. The table shows 120,000 to 150,000 clones, with around 89% occurring only once.

The chain is built from TRBV5-1 and TRBJ2-7, with 9 bases lining up with TRBD1. This receptor was identified in a man aged 18-30 years with COVID-19, enrolled during active disease. Sequencing was carried out using peripheral blood. The CDR3 sequence: CASFPGQGKSEQYF. The CDR3 DNA reads as TGCGCCAGCTTCCCGGGACAGGGTAAGAGTGAGCAGTACTTC.